This T cell receptor (beta chain) originates from a study of immune characterization of retroperitoneal liposarcoma. This clonotype was picked up a small number of times. TCRdb processed the PCR reads anew with MiXCR; each CDR3 protein has one entry. The sample includes 2,000 to 3,000 distinct CDR3 sequences, around a quarter of them seen just once. This CDR3 has 14 amino acids. The ends were cut back, 7 bases at V and 6 bases at J, with 17 bases in the middle. In germline, CDR1 is MNHNS, CDR2 SASEGT. The sequenced sample was tumor tissue. The TCR sequence derives from a male donor with retroperitoneal liposarcoma. This rearrangement joins TRBV6-1 to TRBJ2-3; possibly TRBD1 for D (5 bases). The CDR3 bases are TGTGCCAGCACTAGTATTGGGGCCCCGGATACGCAGTATTTT. It encodes CASTSIGAPDTQYF.